The source of this TCR beta chain is a study of metastatic and nonmetastatic thyroid tumors. Turning to the study itself: Malignant thyroid and benign thyroid patients provided blood and tumor or nodule tissue whose repertoires were compared.

Patients were all untreated before their thyroid surgery. Per the original methods: To classify distant metastasis in papillary thyroid cancer, a model was built from CDR3 differences across clinicopathological groups. TCRdb re-clonotyped the PCR reads via MiXCR. It is TCRdb's table, rather than the study itself, that gives the V and J calls and clone size. The sample includes about 26,000 clones, 20% to 30% of them seen just once. Germline V CDR1 and CDR2: MGHRA, YSYEKL. With 3 bases removed from V and 8 bases from J, the gap between germline ends came to 7 bases. This CDR3 has 12 residues. Points from the study as a whole: Malignant tumors reportedly showed significantly higher TCR beta diversity than benign nodules in both blood and tumor.

Worth noting for this clone: What it recognizes is unknown.

Sequences were obtained from blood. This TCR derives from a female donor with papillary thyroid cancer or a benign thyroid nodule (not recorded which). Some clones in this sample may be carry-over from other donors' samples. The V gene is TRBV4-1, the J gene TRBJ2-2, with D uncertain. In DNA, the CDR3 is TGCGCCAGCAGCCAGATGGCAGGGGAGCTGTTTTTT. This sequence encodes CASSQMAGELFF.